These T cell receptor beta chains were read from a single sample in a study of molecular identifiers for immune sequencing clone quantification. TCRdb used MiXCR to reprocess the PCR reads, holding one entry per CDR3 protein. The table includes about 40,000 distinct CDR3 sequences, nearly 25% detected once. The sequenced material came from naive CD8+ T cells from blood, with Jurkat cell RNA spiked in. The receptors derive from a human donor in good health. Some libraries in this study had Jurkat cell RNA spiked in. CDR3s include the opening cysteine and the closing phenylalanine or tryptophan. A D gene is named only where the DNA matches it firmly. The listing skips clone size in some rows; elsewhere it reads once, few, many or a size class.

.,.,TRBV29-1,16,TRBJ2-7,CSVVLPQGSVTYERYF,TGCAGCGTTGTTCTCCCCCAGGGGTCGGTTACCTACGAGCGGTACTTC
.,few,TRBV6-5,16,TRBJ1-6,CASSYDGSSYNSPLHF,TGTGCCAGCAGTTACGACGGCAGCTCCTATAATTCACCCCTCCACTTT
.,many,TRBV21-1,17,TRBJ1-5,CASSKGTGAKWGQPQHF,TGTGCCAGCAGCAAGGGGACAGGGGCGAAGTGGGGTCAGCCCCAGCATTTT
.,few,TRBV19,15,TRBJ1-4,CASSMFGGVGEKLFF,TGTGCCAGTAGTATGTTTGGAGGGGTCGGTGAAAAACTGTTTTTT
TRBD2,once,TRBV7-9,14,TRBJ2-7,CASSLSLAGVGQYF,TGTGCCAGCAGCTTATCACTAGCGGGAGTCGGGCAGTACTTC
TRBD1,many,TRBV4-1,15,TRBJ1-1,CASSQAGQGGTEAFF,TGCGCCAGCAGCCAAGCGGGACAGGGGGGGACTGAAGCTTTCTTT
.,.,TRBV29-1,12,TRBJ2-7,CSVEYLSYEQYF,TGCAGCGTTGAATATCTAAGCTACGAGCAGTACTTC
TRBD1,many,TRBV28,14,TRBJ2-3,CASSFGTGADTQYF,TGTGCCAGCAGTTTCGGGACAGGGGCAGATACGCAGTATTTT
TRBD2,once,TRBV9,16,TRBJ2-3,CASSALAGSSTATQCF,TGTGCCAGCAGCGCCCTAGCGGGATCTAGCACAGCTACGCAGTGTTTT
.,many,TRBV6-2/TRBV6-3,14,TRBJ1-2,CASRTPAPNYGYTF,TGTGCCAGCAGAACCCCGGCTCCTAACTATGGCTACACCTTC
TRBD1,.,TRBV19,17,TRBJ2-2,CASSNPMGQGNTGELVF,TGTGCCAGTAGTAACCCCATGGGACAGGGTAACACCGGGGAGCTGGTTTTT
TRBD2,many,TRBV20-1,15,TRBJ2-4,CSWLAETEAKNIQYF,TGCAGTTGGCTAGCGGAGACGGAAGCCAAAAACATTCAGTACTTC
.,many,TRBV4-1,13,TRBJ2-3,CASSQVGADTQYF,TGCGCCAGCAGCCAAGTAGGGGCAGATACGCAGTATTTT
TRBD2,many,TRBV4-1,21,TRBJ2-1,CASSHPRAGGTLTSSYNEQFF,TGCGCCAGCAGCCATCCTCGAGCGGGGGGGACCCTGACGAGCTCCTACAATGAGCAGTTCTTC
.,few,TRBV7-9,16,TRBJ2-7,CASSLQGRWDPYEQYF,TGTGCCAGCAGCTTACAGGGGAGGTGGGATCCCTACGAGCAGTACTTC
.,few,TRBV20-1,16,TRBJ1-5,CSARAPRGYSNQPQHF,TGCAGTGCTAGAGCCCCCAGGGGATATAGCAATCAGCCCCAGCATTTT
TRBD1,few,TRBV4-3,13,TRBJ2-1,CASSQRTGGEQFF,TGCGCCAGCAGCCAAAGGACAGGCGGTGAGCAGTTCTTC
.,many,TRBV29-1,16,TRBJ1-3,CSVDSRDQGYGNTIYF,TGCAGCGTTGATTCCCGGGATCAGGGCTATGGAAACACCATATATTTT
.,many,TRBV3-1,13,TRBJ2-3,CASSPSPTDTQYF,TGTGCCAGCAGCCCTAGCCCCACAGATACGCAGTATTTT
.,many,TRBV20-1,13,TRBJ2-7,CSARDATLAEQYF,TGCAGTGCTAGAGATGCAACCCTAGCCGAGCAGTACTTC
.,many,TRBV28,15,TRBJ1-2,CASSLSAGSSYGYTF,TGTGCCAGCAGTCTCTCGGCAGGCTCTAGCTATGGCTACACCTTC
.,many,TRBV6-5,19,TRBJ2-6,CASSYSVAPQSSGANVLTF,TGTGCCAGCAGTTACTCGGTAGCTCCGCAGAGCTCTGGGGCCAACGTCCTGACTTTC
.,many,TRBV19,16,TRBJ1-5,CASTPGGGLSNQPQHF,TGTGCCAGTACCCCTGGTGGCGGATTAAGCAATCAGCCCCAGCATTTT
.,few,TRBV3-1,13,TRBJ2-1,CASSGGSLNERFF,TGTGCCAGCAGCGGGGGGAGTCTTAATGAGCGGTTCTTC
TRBD1,few,TRBV20-1,16,TRBJ2-5,CSAEADRDRLQETQYF,TGCAGTGCCGAGGCCGACCGGGACAGACTCCAAGAGACCCAGTACTTC
.,many,TRBV19,12,TRBJ2-6,CASLSGANVLTF,TGTGCCAGTCTTTCTGGGGCCAACGTCCTGACTTTC
.,few,TRBV11-2,19,TRBJ1-5,CASSLEPGGTTRSNQPQHF,TGTGCCAGCAGCTTAGAGCCTGGGGGGACGACAAGATCAAATCAGCCCCAGCATTTT
TRBD2,many,TRBV20-1,17,TRBJ2-1,CSARDLAGGPSYNEQFF,TGCAGTGCTAGAGATTTAGCGGGAGGGCCGTCCTACAATGAGCAGTTCTTC
.,once,TRBV27,14,TRBJ2-5,CARSRDLGDETQYF,TGTGCCAGAAGCCGAGACCTCGGCGATGAGACCCAGTACTTC
TRBD1,.,TRBV6-1,14,TRBJ2-7,CASSDVDRAYEQYF,TGTGCCAGCAGTGATGTGGACAGGGCCTACGAGCAGTACTTC
.,many,TRBV7-9,14,TRBJ2-5,CASSPPKLGETQYF,TGTGCCAGCAGCCCTCCGAAGCTGGGGGAGACCCAGTACTTC
TRBD2,many,TRBV19,16,TRBJ2-5,CASSRVSGGGQETQYF,TGTGCCAGTAGTAGGGTTAGCGGGGGGGGCCAAGAGACCCAGTACTTC